This T cell receptor beta chain was recorded in a study of T cell repertoires in cytomegalovirus infection. On the study more broadly: Selection of CMV epitopes for the study included recently identified HLA-C-restricted and well-studied HLA-B-restricted ones.

About this clonotype: Its target is unknown.

The V and J ends lost 3 bases and 2 bases, in that order; junction bases with no gene match: 1. The CDR3 has 15 residues. CDR1 LGHNT and CDR2 FRNRAP come from the germline V gene. TCRdb processed the reads anew with MiXCR; each CDR3 protein has one entry. The table has 300,000 to 400,000 distinct CDR3 sequences, 25% to 30% seen once. Overall study findings and caveats: The ex vivo response was dominated by HLA-C-restricted CMV-specific TCR beta clonotypes.

Source: cultured PBMCs, taken from culture after CMV antigen stimulation. The J gene is TRBJ2-6, the V gene TRBV12-5; 7 bases match TRBD1. This TCR derives from a human donor in good health (CMV status not recorded). Some clones in this sample may be carry-over from other donors' samples. This CDR3 is CASGFGQAGANVLTF. DNA of the CDR3: TGTGCTAGTGGTTTCGGACAGGCTGGGGCCAACGTCCTGACTTTC. Based on the CDR3 plus reference TRBV12-5 and TRBJ2-6, the full variable domain is DARVTQTPRHKVTEMGQEVTMRCQPILGHNTVFWYRQTMMQGLELLAYFRNRAPLDDSGMPKDRFSAEMPDATLATLKIQPSEPRDSAVYFCASGFGQAGANVLTFGAGSRLTVL.